These T cell receptor beta chains were read from a single sample in a study of T-cell reconstitution after alpha-beta-depleted transplantation in children. TCRdb reprocessed the PCR reads with MiXCR, giving one entry per CDR3 protein. Of hundreds of thousands of distinct CDR3 sequences in the sample, roughly 17% were seen once. Sequenced here: PBMCs from the stem cell graft donor, sampled from the stem cell graft. The receptors were sampled from a human donor who donated a stem cell graft to a child with acute myeloid leukemia. Each CDR3 is given with its conserved first and last residue. Fields, in order: D gene, CDR3 length, V gene, clone size, J gene, CDR3 DNA, CDR3 protein. A D gene is named only where the DNA matches it firmly. Clone sizes are given selectively: once, few, many, or a class where the clone is expanded.

>.|14|TRBV6-2/TRBV6-3|many|TRBJ2-1
TGTGCCAGCAACCCGGGGGGCTTCTACAATGAGCAGTTCTTC
CASNPGGFYNEQFF
>.|18|TRBV5-5|.|TRBJ2-4
TGTGCCAGCAGCTTGGCCCCCCTAGAATATATAGCCAAAAACATTCAGTACTTC
CASSLAPLEYIAKNIQYF
>TRBD2|14|TRBV5-5|many|TRBJ2-5
TGTGCCAGCAGCCCCTGGACTAGGGGCGAGACCCAGTACTTC
CASSPWTRGETQYF
>.|14|TRBV5-5|few|TRBJ2-7
TGTGCCAGCAGCCGGGACGCAGGCCGGGGTGAGCAGTACTTC
CASSRDAGRGEQYF
>TRBD1|17|TRBV12-3/TRBV12-4|many|TRBJ1-1
TGTGCCAGCAGGTCCAGCCGGACAGGGGGCTCGAACACTGAAGCTTTCTTT
CASRSSRTGGSNTEAFF
>TRBD1|15|TRBV20-1|.|TRBJ2-3
TGCAGTGCTGCACTACAGGGGGCCGGGACAGATACGCAGTATTTT
CSAALQGAGTDTQYF
>.|11|TRBV5-1|.|TRBJ1-1
TGCGCCAGCAGCGACGACAGTAAAGCTTTCTTT
CASSDDSKAFF
>TRBD2|13|TRBV6-5|many|TRBJ2-7
TGTGCCAGCACGTTAGCGGGGACCTACGAGCAGTACTTC
CASTLAGTYEQYF
>TRBD1|19|TRBV18|.|TRBJ2-3
TGTGCCAGCTCAGACTGGACAGGGGGCTTATTCAGTAGCACAGATACGCAGTATTTT
CASSDWTGGLFSSTDTQYF
>TRBD1|18|TRBV27|few|TRBJ2-1
TGTGCCAGCAGTTTATCGTCCCCCGGTGGGACAGGGTTCAATGAGCAGTTCTTC
CASSLSSPGGTGFNEQFF
>.|13|TRBV5-5|few|TRBJ2-5
TGTGCCAGCAGCTTCCCCGGCGGAAAGACCCAGTACTTC
CASSFPGGKTQYF
>.|13|TRBV4-2|.|TRBJ1-4
TGTGCCAGCAGGCCAGGGGAGGCGGGAAAACTGTTTTTT
CASRPGEAGKLFF
>.|14|TRBV28|.|TRBJ2-5
TGTGCCAGCAGTCCCCGGGGACCCCTGGAGACCCAGTACTTC
CASSPRGPLETQYF
>.|15|TRBV10-3|.|TRBJ2-4
TGTGCCATCAGTGAGCGTCTAGCAGGAGAAAACATTCATTACTTC
CAISERLAGENIHYF
>.|12|TRBV5-1|many|TRBJ1-1
TGCGCCAGCAGCTTGGAACAGGGTGAAGCTTTCTTT
CASSLEQGEAFF
>.|15|TRBV20-1|few|TRBJ1-5
TGCAGTTCTTACCCCGGGGGAAGCCCCAATCAGCCCCAGCATTTT
CSSYPGGSPNQPQHF
>.|13|TRBV30|.|TRBJ2-1
TGTGCCTGTCCCTGGGGTAACAACAATGAGCAGTTCTTC
CACPWGNNNEQFF
>.|15|TRBV5-8|many|TRBJ2-1
TGTGCCAGCACCTTGGGGCGGTCCAGTTACAATGAGCAGTTCTTC
CASTLGRSSYNEQFF
>.|14|TRBV25-1|few|TRBJ2-3
TGTGCCAGCAGTGCCTGGGCCCTTTCAGATACGCAGTATTTT
CASSAWALSDTQYF
>.|12|TRBV12-3/TRBV12-4|.|TRBJ2-5
TGTGCCAGCAGGGGGCCTGAAGAGACCCAGTACTTC
CASRGPEETQYF
>.|14|TRBV5-5|many|TRBJ2-7
TGTGCCAGCAGGCGGGGCAGGGGCTCCTACGAGCAGTACTTC
CASRRGRGSYEQYF
>TRBD1|17|TRBV7-2|few|TRBJ1-1
TGTGCCAGCAGCTCTCGATCATTAGGACAGGGGAACACTGAAGCTTTCTTT
CASSSRSLGQGNTEAFF
>TRBD1|15|TRBV7-9|.|TRBJ1-1
TGTGCCAGCAGCGAGAGCGGGACAGGGCTAGGCAAAGCTTTCTTT
CASSESGTGLGKAFF
>TRBD2|15|TRBV20-1|many|TRBJ2-1
TGCAGTGCTAGGACTAGCGGGGGGGTTTACAATGAGCAGTTCTTC
CSARTSGGVYNEQFF
>TRBD1|15|TRBV5-1|.|TRBJ1-1
TGCGCCAGCAGCTCAACAGGGGCTCCTAGGACTGAAGCTTTCTTT
CASSSTGAPRTEAFF
>TRBD2|18|TRBV20-1|many|TRBJ2-6
TGCAGTGCTAGATACGTAGGAAGGCGGGAGTCTGGGGCCAACGTCCTGACTTTC
CSARYVGRRESGANVLTF
>.|15|TRBV9|many|TRBJ1-3
TGTGCCAGCAGCGTAGACACAGGGATAAGAAACACCATATATTTT
CASSVDTGIRNTIYF
>TRBD1|13|TRBV12-3/TRBV12-4|.|TRBJ1-2
TGTGCCAGTGAAACTCAGGGGGCGTCTGGCTACACCTTC
CASETQGASGYTF
>TRBD1|14|TRBV5-1|.|TRBJ2-7
TGCGCCAGCAGAAACAGGGGTAGCTCCTACGAGCAGTACTTC
CASRNRGSSYEQYF